Shown below are 16 T cell receptor beta chains from a single sample sequenced in a study of PD-L1 blockade in urothelial cancer. The data were produced by immunoSEQ multiplex PCR, yet TCRdb's version contains in-frame clones alone and is incomplete. The sample has approximately 100,000 clones, 91% seen once. The sample consisted of PBMCs, taken around atezolizumab (anti-PD-L1) treatment. Receptor source: a woman aged 80 or over with urothelial cancer.

This chain joins TRBV5-1 and TRBJ2-7; perhaps TRBD2 as D (5 bases). Germline CDR1 is SGHRS and CDR2 is YFSETQ. The CDR3 spans 14 residues. Deletions cut 4 bases from V and 7 bases from J, with 18 bases between. The CDR3 sequence: CASSPSGRGQEQYF. The CDR3 DNA reads TGCGCCAGCAGCCCGTCTGGGAGAGGGCAGGAGCAGTACTTC.

J is TRBJ1-2 and V is TRBV1; TRBD1 is taken as the D call from the table, unchecked against the DNA. TRBV1 is a pseudogene locus. CDR3 length: 14 residues. The CDR3 DNA reads as TGCACCAGCACCGCGACAGGGCGCGTGGATGGCTACACCTTC. It translates to CTSTATGRVDGYTF.

The chain has TRBV30 and TRBJ1-1; tentatively, D is TRBD1 (5 bases). This CDR3 has 15 amino acids. V lost 0 bases and J lost 3, with 14 bases in between. Per germline, CDR1 GTSNPN and CDR2 SVGIG (reference sequence). The CDR3 region is CAWSVRKGRDTEAFF. DNA for the CDR3: TGTGCCTGGAGTGTACGTAAGGGGAGGGACACTGAAGCTTTCTTT.

This chain links TRBV10-2 with TRBJ1-5; TRBD1 matches at 7 bases. CDR3 size: 14 residues. Germline CDR1 reads WSHSY; CDR2 reads SAAADI. The ends lost 0 bases at V and 6 bases at J; junction bases unmatched: 2. Here the CDR3 DNA reads TGCGCCAGCAGTGAGTCAGGGGGCGGTCAGCCCCAGCATTTT. Amino acid sequence: CASSESGGGQPQHF.

The chain links TRBV19 to TRBJ1-1; D gene unclear. This CDR3 has 14 amino acids. Germline loops: CDR1 LNHDA, CDR2 SQIVND (reference sequence). The V end lost 2 bases, the J end lost 4 bases, and 11 bases lay between the germline ends. CDR3 bases: TGTGCCAGTAGTATATCGACCGGGAGCACTGAAGCTTTCTTT. Its protein is CASSISTGSTEAFF.

V usage is TRBV11-3 and J usage is TRBJ1-1, with D hard to call. Germline V CDR1 and CDR2: SGHNT, YENEEA. Trimming took off 5 bases at V and 4 bases at J, with 8 bases between the two ends. This CDR3 region has 12 residues. Here the CDR3 DNA reads TGTGCCAGCAGCCCCTCGGGCACTGAAGCTTTCTTT. This encodes CASSPSGTEAFF.

The chain links TRBV2 to TRBJ2-1, with D uncertain. The V gene lost 6 bases and the J gene lost 2 bases, with 5 bases spanning the gap. This CDR3 has 12 amino acids. Looked up from germline, CDR1 is SNHLY and CDR2 is FYNNEI. The CDR3 protein is CASRPAYNEQFF. DNA for the CDR3: TGTGCCAGCAGGCCGGCCTACAATGAGCAGTTCTTC.

J is TRBJ2-2 and V is TRBV19; D remains unclear. The CDR3 loop spans 14 amino acids. V dropped 4 bases and J dropped 0 bases, with 6 bases sitting between them. The germline CDR1 and CDR2 sequences are LNHDA and SQIVND (reference sequence). CDR3 loop: CASSSRANTGELFF. The CDR3 bases are TGTGCCAGTAGTAGTAGAGCGAACACCGGGGAGCTGTTTTTT.

The chain links TRBV7-9 to TRBJ2-1, with D possibly being TRBD2 (5 bases). The CDR3 has 16 residues. Germline lookup yields CDR1 SEHNR and CDR2 FQNEAQ (reference sequence). The germline V and J ends were trimmed by 7 bases and 0 bases, with 16 bases remaining between them. The CDR3 DNA sequence: TGTGCCAGCACCCCCTTCGAGGGCGCCTCCTACAATGAGCAGTTCTTC. Translated: CASTPFEGASYNEQFF.

The chain combines TRBV25-1 with TRBJ2-2; TRBD1 matches 9 bases. The CDR3 spans 16 residues. Per germline, CDR1 MGHDK and CDR2 SYGVNS. V trimming: 6 bases; J trimming: 4 bases; junction bases outside the gene matches: 9. The CDR3 loop reads CASSATGGAGTGELFF. For the CDR3, the DNA is TGTGCCAGCAGCGCAACAGGGGGCGCCGGCACCGGGGAGCTGTTTTTT.

V and J are TRBV7-3 and TRBJ2-2; 9 nucleotides line up with TRBD2. V dropped 5 bases and J dropped 5; count of bases not matched to a gene: 18. The germline gives CDR1 SGHTA, CDR2 FQGTGA. This CDR3 comprises 19 residues. The CDR3 spells CASSPLGAGGHRGTGELFF. The CDR3 DNA sequence: TGTGCCAGCAGCCCCCTTGGAGCGGGAGGCCACCGGGGAACCGGGGAGCTGTTTTTT.

The chain is built from TRBV29-1 and TRBJ2-3; TRBD2 aligns across 7 bases. The J segment lost 1 base and the V segment lost 4 bases, leaving 5 bases of the junction unmatched. This CDR3 is built from 14 residues. Germline V gene data show CDR1 as SQVTM and CDR2 as ANQGSEA. The chain's CDR3 is CSVGERGRTDTQYF. For the CDR3, the DNA is TGCAGCGTTGGTGAGCGGGGACGCACAGATACGCAGTATTTT.

The V and J genes are TRBV27 and TRBJ2-1, with D maybe TRBD2 (5 bases). Germline CDR1 and CDR2: MNHEY and SMNVEV (reference sequence). This CDR3 is 15 amino acids long. Trimming took off 3 bases at V and 4 bases at J, with 13 bases between the two ends. CDR3 nucleotide sequence: TGTGCCAGCAGTTTTGAGGGCACCCAGTACAATGAGCAGTTCTTC. Protein sequence: CASSFEGTQYNEQFF.

The chain joins TRBV5-1 to TRBJ1-5; TRBD1 agrees at 7 bases. With V trimmed by 0 bases and J by 6 bases, 6 bases remained unmatched. CDR1 and CDR2 from the germline V gene are SGHRS and YFSETQ. This CDR3 is 15 amino acids long. This CDR3 reads CASSLGGTESQPQHF. For the CDR3, the DNA is TGCGCCAGCAGCTTGGGCGGGACAGAGAGTCAGCCCCAGCATTTT.

The chain employs TRBV19 and TRBJ2-5; 12 bases are shared with TRBD1. The CDR3 is 14 residues long. In germline, CDR1 is LNHDA, CDR2 SQIVND (reference sequence). The V segment lost 4 bases and the J segment 5 bases; nucleotides outside the gene matches: 2. The DNA for the CDR3 is TGTGCCAGTAGTAAGGGGACAGGGGGCGAGACCCAGTACTTC. Translating it yields CASSKGTGGETQYF.

V and J are TRBV18 and TRBJ1-5; no firm D call. CDR1 KGHSH and CDR2 LQKENI come from the germline V gene. This CDR3 is built from 14 residues. Trimming left V 3 bases short and J 4 bases short, with 10 bases between. The CDR3 loop reads CASSPNSGNQPQHF. CDR3 coding DNA: TGTGCCAGCTCACCTAATTCAGGAAATCAGCCCCAGCATTTT.